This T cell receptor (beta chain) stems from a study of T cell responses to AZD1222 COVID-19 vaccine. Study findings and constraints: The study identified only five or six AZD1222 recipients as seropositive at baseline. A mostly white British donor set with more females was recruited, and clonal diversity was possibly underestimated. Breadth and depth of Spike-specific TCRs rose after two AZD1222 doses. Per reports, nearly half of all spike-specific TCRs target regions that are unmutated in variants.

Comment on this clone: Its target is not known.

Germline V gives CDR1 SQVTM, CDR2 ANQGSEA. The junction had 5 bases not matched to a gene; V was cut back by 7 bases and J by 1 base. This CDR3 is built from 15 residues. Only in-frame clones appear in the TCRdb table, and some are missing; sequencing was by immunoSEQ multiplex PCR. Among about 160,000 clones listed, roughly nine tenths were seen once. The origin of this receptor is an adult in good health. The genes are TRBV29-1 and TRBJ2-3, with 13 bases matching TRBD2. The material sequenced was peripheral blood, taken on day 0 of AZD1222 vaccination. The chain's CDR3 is CSAVGTSGGTDTQYF. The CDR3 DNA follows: TGCAGCGCAGTGGGGACTAGCGGGGGCACAGATACGCAGTATTTT.